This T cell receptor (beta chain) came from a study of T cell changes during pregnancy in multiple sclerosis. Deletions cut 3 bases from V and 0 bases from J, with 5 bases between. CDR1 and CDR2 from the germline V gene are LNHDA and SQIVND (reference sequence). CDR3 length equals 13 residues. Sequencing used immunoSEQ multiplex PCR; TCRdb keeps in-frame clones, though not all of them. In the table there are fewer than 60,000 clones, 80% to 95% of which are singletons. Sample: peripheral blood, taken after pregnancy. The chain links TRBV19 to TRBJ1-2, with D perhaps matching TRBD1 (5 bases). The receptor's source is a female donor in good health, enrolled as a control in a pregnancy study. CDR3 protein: CASSMDTNYGYTF. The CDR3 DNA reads TGTGCCAGTAGTATGGACACTAACTATGGCTACACCTTC.